The T cell receptor (beta chain) described here comes from a study of blood T cell repertoires in COVID-19. Assay used: immunoSEQ multiplex PCR; TCRdb lists only in-frame clones, some missing. The table includes about 82,000 clones, 85% detected once. This clone was detected only a few times. This TCR was sampled from a man older than 75 with active or convalescent COVID-19. The source material was peripheral blood.

The DNA of the CDR3 is TGCGCCAGCAGCTTGCGTGGGAGGGCCCATGAGCAGTTCTTC. This gives the protein CASSLRGRAHEQFF. The chain is built from TRBV5-1 and TRBJ2-1; 7 nucleotides line up with TRBD2. The CDR3 spans 14 residues. Germline V lookup: CDR1 SGHRS, CDR2 YFSETQ. V was pared by 1 base and J by 8 bases, with 6 bases of the junction left unmatched.